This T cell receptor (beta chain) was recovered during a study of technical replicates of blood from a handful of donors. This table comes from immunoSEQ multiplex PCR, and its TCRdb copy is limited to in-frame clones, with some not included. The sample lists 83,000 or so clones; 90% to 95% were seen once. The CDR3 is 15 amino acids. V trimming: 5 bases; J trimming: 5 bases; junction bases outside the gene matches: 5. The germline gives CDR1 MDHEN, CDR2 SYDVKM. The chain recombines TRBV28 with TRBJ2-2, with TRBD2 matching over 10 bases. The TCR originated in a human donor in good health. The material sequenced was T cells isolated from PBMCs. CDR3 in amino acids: CASSQTAGGTGELFF. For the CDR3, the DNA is TGTGCCAGCAGTCAAACAGCGGGGGGGACCGGGGAGCTGTTTTTT. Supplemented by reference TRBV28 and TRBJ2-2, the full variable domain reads DVKVTQSSRYLVKRTGEKVFLECVQDMDHENMFWYRQDPGLGLRLIYFSYDVKMKEKGDIPEGYSVSREKKERFSLILESASTNQTSMYLCASSQTAGGTGELFFGEGSRLTVL.